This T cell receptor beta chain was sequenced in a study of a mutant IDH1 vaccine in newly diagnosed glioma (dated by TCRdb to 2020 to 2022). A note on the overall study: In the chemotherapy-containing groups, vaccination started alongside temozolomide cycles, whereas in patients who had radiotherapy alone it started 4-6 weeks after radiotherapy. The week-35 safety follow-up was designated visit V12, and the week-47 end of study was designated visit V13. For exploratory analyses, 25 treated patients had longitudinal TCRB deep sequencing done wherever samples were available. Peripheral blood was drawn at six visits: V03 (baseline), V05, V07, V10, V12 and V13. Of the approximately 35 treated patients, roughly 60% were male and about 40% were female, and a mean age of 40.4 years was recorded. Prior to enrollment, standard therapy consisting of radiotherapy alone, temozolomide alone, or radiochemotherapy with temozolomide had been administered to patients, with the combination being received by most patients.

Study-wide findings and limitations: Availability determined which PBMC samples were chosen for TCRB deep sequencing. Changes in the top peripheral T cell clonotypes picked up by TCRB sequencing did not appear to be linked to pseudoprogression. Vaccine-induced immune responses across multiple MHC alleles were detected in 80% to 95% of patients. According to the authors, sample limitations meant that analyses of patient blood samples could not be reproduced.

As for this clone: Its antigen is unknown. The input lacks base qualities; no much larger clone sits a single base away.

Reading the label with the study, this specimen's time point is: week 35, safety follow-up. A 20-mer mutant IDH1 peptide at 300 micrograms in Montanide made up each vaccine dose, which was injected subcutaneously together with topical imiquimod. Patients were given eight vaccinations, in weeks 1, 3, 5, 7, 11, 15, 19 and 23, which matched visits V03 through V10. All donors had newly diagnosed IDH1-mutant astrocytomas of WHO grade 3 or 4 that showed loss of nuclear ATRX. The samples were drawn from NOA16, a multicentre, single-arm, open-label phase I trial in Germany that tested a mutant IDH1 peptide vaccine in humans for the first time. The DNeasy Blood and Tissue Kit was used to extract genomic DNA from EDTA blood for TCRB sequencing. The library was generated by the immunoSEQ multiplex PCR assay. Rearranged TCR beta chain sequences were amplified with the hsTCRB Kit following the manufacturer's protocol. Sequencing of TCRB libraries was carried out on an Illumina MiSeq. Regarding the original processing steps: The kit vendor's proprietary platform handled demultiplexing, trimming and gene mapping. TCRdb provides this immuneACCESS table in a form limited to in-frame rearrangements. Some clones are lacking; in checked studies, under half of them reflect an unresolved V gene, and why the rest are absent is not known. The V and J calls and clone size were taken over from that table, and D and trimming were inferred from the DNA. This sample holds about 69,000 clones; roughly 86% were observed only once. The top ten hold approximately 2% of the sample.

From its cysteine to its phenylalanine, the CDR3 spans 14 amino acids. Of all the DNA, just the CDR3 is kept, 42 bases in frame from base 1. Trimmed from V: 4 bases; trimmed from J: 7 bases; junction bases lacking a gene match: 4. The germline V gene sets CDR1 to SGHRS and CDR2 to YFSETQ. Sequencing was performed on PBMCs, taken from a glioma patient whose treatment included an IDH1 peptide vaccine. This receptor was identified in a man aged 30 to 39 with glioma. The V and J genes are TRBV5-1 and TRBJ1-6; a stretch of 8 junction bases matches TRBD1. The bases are TGCGCCAGCAGCCAAGGACAGGGAAATTCACCCCTCCACTTT. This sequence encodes CASSQGQGNSPLHF.